This note documents a single TCR beta chain sequence. CDR1 is SEHNR, CDR2 FQNEAQ, per germline (reference sequence). V was trimmed by 2 bases and J by 0 bases, leaving 20 bases between them. The CDR3 is made up of 18 amino acids. This sample was taken from a study of blood T cell repertoires in COVID-19. Living in under 30 US areas, the participants were between roughly 18 and 90 years of age. Assignment of participants to cohorts was predicated upon participant-reported clinical history. Data came from immunoSEQ multiplex PCR; TCRdb stores just in-frame clones and leaves some out. The sample has 150,000 to 200,000 clones; roughly 87% are singletons.

The sample consisted of PBMCs or T cells enriched from blood (not recorded which). The chain carries TRBV7-9 and TRBJ2-7; a possible D gene is TRBD1 (6 bases). The clonotype originates from a woman aged 30 to 39 who had recovered from COVID-19. The CDR3 bases are TGTGCCAGCAGCTTAAGCTCGGTTGCCCAGGGGCTCTCCTACGAGCAGTACTTC. Residues: CASSLSSVAQGLSYEQYF. Full variable domain (missing parts from reference TRBV7-9 and TRBJ2-7): DTGVSQNPRHKITKRGQNVTFRCDPISEHNRLYWYRQTLGQGPEFLTYFQNEAQLEKSRLLSDRFSAERPKGSFSTLEIQRTEQGDSAMYLCASSLSSVAQGLSYEQYFGPGTRLTVT.